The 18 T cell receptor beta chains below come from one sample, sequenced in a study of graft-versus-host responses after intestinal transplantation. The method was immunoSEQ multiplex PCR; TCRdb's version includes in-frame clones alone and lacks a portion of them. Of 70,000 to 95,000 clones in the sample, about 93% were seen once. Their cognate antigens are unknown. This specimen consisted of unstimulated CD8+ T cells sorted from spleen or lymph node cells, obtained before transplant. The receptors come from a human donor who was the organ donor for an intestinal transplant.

Written as DNA, the CDR3 is TGTGCCAGCAGCCCCGGGGGGGGCGATAACTATGGCTACACCTTC. Amino acid sequence: CASSPGGGDNYGYTF. The chain is built from TRBV11-3 and TRBJ1-2; a weak D match, TRBD1 (6 bases). CDR1 and CDR2 (germline): SGHNT, YENEEA. This CDR3 spans 15 amino acids. V was cut by 5 bases and J by 1 base, with 14 bases left in between.

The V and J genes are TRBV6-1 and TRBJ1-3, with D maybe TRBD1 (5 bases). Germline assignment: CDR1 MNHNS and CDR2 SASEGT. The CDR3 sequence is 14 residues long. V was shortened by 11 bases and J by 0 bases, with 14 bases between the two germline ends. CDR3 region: CACNQGVSGNTIYF. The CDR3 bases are TGTGCCTGCAACCAAGGGGTCTCTGGAAACACCATATATTTT.

The chain's CDR3 is CASSYPRGRGGSDEQFF. DNA of the CDR3: TGTGCCAGCAGCTACCCCCGGGGGCGGGGGGGCAGCGATGAGCAGTTCTTC. The chain carries TRBV7-8 and TRBJ2-1; 9 positions match TRBD2. The CDR3 contains 17 residues. V shed 4 bases and J 8 bases; nucleotides not matched to a gene: 15. Germline CDR1 reads SGHVS; CDR2 reads FQNEAQ.

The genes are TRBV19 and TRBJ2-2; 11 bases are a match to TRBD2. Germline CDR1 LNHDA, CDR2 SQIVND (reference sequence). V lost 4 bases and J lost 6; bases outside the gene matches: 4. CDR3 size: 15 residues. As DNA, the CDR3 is TGTGCCAGTAGTAAGTGGACTAGCGGGTCCGGGGAGCTGTTTTTT. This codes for CASSKWTSGSGELFF.

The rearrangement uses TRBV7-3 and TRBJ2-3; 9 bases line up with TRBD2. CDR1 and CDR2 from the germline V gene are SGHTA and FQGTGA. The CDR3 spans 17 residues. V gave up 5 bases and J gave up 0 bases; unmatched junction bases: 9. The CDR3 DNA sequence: TGTGCCAGCAGCCAAAGCGGGGGGACTGTGAGCACAGATACGCAGTATTTT. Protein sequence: CASSQSGGTVSTDTQYF.

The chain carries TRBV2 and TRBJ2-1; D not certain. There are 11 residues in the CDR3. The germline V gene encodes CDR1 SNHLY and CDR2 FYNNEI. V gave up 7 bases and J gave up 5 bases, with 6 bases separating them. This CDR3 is CASTLNNEQFF. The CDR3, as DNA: TGTGCCAGCACCCTAAACAATGAGCAGTTCTTC.

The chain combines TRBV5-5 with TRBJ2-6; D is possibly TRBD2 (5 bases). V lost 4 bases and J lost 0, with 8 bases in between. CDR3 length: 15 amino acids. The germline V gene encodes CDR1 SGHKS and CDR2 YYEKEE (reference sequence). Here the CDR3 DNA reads TGTGCCAGCAGCGCCGGGGACTCTGGGGCCAACGTCCTGACTTTC. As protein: CASSAGDSGANVLTF.

The DNA for the CDR3 is TGTGCCAGCAGCCGGAACCCGCAGGGTGGGCAGGAAAAACTGTTTTTT. Protein: CASSRNPQGGQEKLFF. The chain combines TRBV4-2 with TRBJ1-4; tentative D call: TRBD1 (5 bases). The V end was cut by 4 bases, the J end by 8 bases, with 20 bases between. The CDR3 sequence is 16 residues long. CDR1 is LGHNA, CDR2 YNFKEQ, per germline.

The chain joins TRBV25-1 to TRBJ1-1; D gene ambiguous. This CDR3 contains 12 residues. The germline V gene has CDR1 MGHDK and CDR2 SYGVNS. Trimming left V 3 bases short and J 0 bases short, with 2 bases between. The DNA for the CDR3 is TGTGCCAGCAGTGACGTGAACACTGAAGCTTTCTTT. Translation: CASSDVNTEAFF.

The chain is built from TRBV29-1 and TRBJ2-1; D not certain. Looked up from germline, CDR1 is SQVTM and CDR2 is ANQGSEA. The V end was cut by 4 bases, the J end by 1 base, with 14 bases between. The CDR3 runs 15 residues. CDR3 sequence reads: CSVVPFTLSYNEQFF. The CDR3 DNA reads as TGCAGCGTTGTCCCCTTTACCCTATCCTACAATGAGCAGTTCTTC.

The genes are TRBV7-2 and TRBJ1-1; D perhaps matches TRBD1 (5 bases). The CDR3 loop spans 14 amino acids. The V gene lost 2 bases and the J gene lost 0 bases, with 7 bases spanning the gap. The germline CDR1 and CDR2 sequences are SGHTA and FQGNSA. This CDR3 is CASSLSGVNTEAFF. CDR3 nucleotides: TGTGCCAGCAGCTTATCGGGGGTGAACACTGAAGCTTTCTTT. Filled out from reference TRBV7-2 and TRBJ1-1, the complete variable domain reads GAGVSQSPSNKVTEKGKDVELRCDPISGHTALYWYRQSLGQGLEFLIYFQGNSAPDKSGLPSDRFSAERTGGSVSTLTIQRTQQEDSAVYLCASSLSGVNTEAFFGQGTRLTVV.

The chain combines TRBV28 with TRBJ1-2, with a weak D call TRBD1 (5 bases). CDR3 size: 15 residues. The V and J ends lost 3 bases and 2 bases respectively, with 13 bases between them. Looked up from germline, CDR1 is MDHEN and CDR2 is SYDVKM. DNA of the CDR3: TGTGCCAGCAGTTTCGGGGGTGCGAGGAACTATGGCTACACCTTC. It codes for CASSFGGARNYGYTF.

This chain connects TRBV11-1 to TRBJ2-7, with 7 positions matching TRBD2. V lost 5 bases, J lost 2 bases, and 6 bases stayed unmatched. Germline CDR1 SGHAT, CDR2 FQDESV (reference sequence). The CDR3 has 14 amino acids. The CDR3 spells CASSLAGVAYEQYF. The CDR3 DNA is TGTGCCAGCAGCCTGGCGGGAGTTGCCTACGAGCAGTACTTC.

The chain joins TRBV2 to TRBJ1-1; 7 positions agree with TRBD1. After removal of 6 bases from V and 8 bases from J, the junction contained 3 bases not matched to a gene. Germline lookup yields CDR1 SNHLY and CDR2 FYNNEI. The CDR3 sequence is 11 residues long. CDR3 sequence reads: CASREDREAFF. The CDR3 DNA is TGTGCCAGCAGAGAGGACAGGGAAGCTTTCTTT.

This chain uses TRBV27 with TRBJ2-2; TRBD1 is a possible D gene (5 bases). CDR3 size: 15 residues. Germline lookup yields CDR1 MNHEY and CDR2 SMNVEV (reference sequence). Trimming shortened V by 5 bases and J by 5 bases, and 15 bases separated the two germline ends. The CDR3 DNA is TGTGCCAGCAGTCGGCTCCGCGCAGGGACCGGGGAGCTGTTTTTT. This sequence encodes CASSRLRAGTGELFF.

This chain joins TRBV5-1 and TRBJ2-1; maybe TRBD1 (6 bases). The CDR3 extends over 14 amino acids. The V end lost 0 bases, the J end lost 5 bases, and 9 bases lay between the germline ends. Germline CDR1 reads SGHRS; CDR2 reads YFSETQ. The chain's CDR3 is CASSLDRANNEQFF. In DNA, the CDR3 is TGCGCCAGCAGCTTGGACAGGGCAAACAATGAGCAGTTCTTC.

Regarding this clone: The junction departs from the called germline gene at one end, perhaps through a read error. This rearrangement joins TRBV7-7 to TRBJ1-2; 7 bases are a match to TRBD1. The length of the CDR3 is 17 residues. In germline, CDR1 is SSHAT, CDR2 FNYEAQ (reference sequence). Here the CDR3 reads CASSSRLRGQAGYGYTF. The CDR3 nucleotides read TGTGCTAGCAGCTCCAGACTAAGAGGACAGGCGGGGTATGGCTACACCTTC.

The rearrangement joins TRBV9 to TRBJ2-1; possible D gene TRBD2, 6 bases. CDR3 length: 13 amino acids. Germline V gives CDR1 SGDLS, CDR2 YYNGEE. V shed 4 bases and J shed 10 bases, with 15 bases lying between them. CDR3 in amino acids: CASSSPVGGEQFF. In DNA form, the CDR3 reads TGTGCCAGCAGCTCCCCTGTTGGGGGGGAGCAGTTCTTC.